This T cell receptor (beta chain) was sequenced for a study of spatial heterogeneity in lung cancer. By sample share, this clonotype is medium-sized. As yet, its antigen is unknown. TCRdb itself ran the 5' RACE reads through MiXCR, one entry per CDR3 protein. The sample records over 850 distinct CDR3 sequences, approximately 11% being singletons. Study-wide results and caveats: In tumors, expanded intratumoral alpha and beta TCR counts tracked mutation counts.

Time point of the sample: sample taken at primary tumor resection. This specimen was lung tumor tissue, taken at surgery. The receptor comes from a male donor with early-stage non-small cell lung cancer.

The CDR3 nucleotides read TGCGCCAGCAGAGGGACAGCCCAAGAGACCCAGTACTTC. Translated, it gives CASRGTAQETQYF. This chain connects TRBV5-1 to TRBJ2-5; 7 bases are shared with TRBD1. The CDR3 totals 13 residues. With V trimmed by 5 bases and J by 1 base, 2 bases remained unmatched. Looked up from germline, CDR1 is SGHRS and CDR2 is YFSETQ.